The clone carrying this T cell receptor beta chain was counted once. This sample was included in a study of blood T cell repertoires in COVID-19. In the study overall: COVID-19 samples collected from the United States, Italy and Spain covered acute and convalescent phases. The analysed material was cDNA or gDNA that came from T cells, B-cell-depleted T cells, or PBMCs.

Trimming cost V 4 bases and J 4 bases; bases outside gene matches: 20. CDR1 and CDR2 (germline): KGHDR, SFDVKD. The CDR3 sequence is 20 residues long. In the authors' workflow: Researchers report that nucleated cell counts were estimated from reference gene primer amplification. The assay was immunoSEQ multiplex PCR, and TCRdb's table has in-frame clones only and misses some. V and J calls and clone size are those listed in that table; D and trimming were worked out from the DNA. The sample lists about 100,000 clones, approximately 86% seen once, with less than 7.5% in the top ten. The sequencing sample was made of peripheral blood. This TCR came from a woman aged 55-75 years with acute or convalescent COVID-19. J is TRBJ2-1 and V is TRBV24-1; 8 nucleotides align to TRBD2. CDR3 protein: CATSDIAGTRGFGDYNEQFF. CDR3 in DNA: TGTGCCACCAGTGACATTGCCGGGACTAGGGGGTTTGGAGATTACAATGAGCAGTTCTTC.